This T cell receptor (beta chain) was sequenced in a study of cytomegalovirus exposure and HLA in healthy donors. In the study overall: Unique TCRs numbering some 80 million, obtained from HLA-typed donors, made up an early data release. Study-wide results and limits: Upon later analysis, TCR association rates were observed to vary by HLA locus, being highest for DRB1 and lowest for HLA-C. Researchers counted roughly 150 TCR beta chains as cytomegalovirus-associated.

CDR1 SGDLS and CDR2 YYNGEE come from the germline V gene. The CDR3 runs 14 residues. V lost 4 bases, J lost 4 bases, and 5 bases stayed unmatched. Amplification used 60 Vbeta primers and 13 Jbeta primers. Profiling relied on immunoSEQ multiplex PCR, and the TCRdb table lists in-frame clones only, not all of them. The sample includes about 230,000 clones, approximately 81% of them seen just once. This clone showed up just once. The antigen remains undetermined. The sequencing sample was made of PBMCs. The chain recombines TRBV9 with TRBJ2-3, with 8 positions matching TRBD2. This TCR derives from a human donor in good health. The CDR3 sequence: CASSLSGTADTQYF. The CDR3 DNA sequence: TGTGCCAGCAGCCTTAGCGGGACCGCAGATACGCAGTATTTT.